This T cell receptor beta chain is from a study of response to subunit inactivated influenza vaccine. TCRdb processed the RT-PCR reads anew with MiXCR; each CDR3 protein has one entry. Of around 750,000 distinct CDR3 sequences detected, 21% appear once; the ten largest clones hold around 9.6%. As concerns this clonotype: What it binds is unknown.

The germline CDR1 and CDR2 sequences are WSHSY and SAAADI. The CDR3 runs to 15 residues. Between the trimmed V and J ends, which lost 0 bases and 1 base, there was a span of 9 bases. Findings and limits, study-wide: Each seasonal flu vaccination may recruit only limited new T cells, authors suggested.

The source material was PBMCs from blood, sampled about 5 days after vaccination. This TCR came from a man in his fifties or sixties who received an inactivated influenza vaccine. This sequence joins TRBV10-2 and TRBJ1-1, with no clear D. As DNA, the CDR3 is TGCGCCAGCAGTGAGTCCTTGGCTACGAACACTGAAGCTTTCTTT. It codes for CASSESLATNTEAFF.